This T cell receptor beta chain is from a study of blood T cell repertoires in COVID-19. The wider study: For recovered donors of Cohort 3, there were two negative PCRs, clearance, or symptom resolution. Samples representing acute and convalescent COVID-19 were sourced from the United States, Italy and Spain.

Original handling: Estimated nucleated cell counts came from reference gene primer amplification. Here immunoSEQ multiplex PCR was the method, and the copy in TCRdb shows in-frame clones only, minus some. That table gives V, J and clone size, and the DNA gave D and trimming. The sample includes 250,000 to 350,000 clones, 70% to 90% seen only once; the top ten take 2% to 2.5%. CDR3 size: 15 residues. The V and J ends lost 3 bases and 4 bases, in that order; junction bases with no gene match: 3. Looked up from germline, CDR1 is SGDLS and CDR2 is YYNGEE. Each participant's cohort was designated according to participant-reported clinical history.

This chain uses TRBV9 with TRBJ2-1; 11 nucleotides match TRBD2. The sequenced sample consisted of PBMCs or T cells enriched from blood (not recorded which). This receptor was taken from a woman between 55 and 75 years old in a cohort exposed to, infected with or recovered from COVID-19 (not recorded which). The CDR3, as DNA: TGTGCCAGCAGCGGACTAGCGGGAATATACAATGAGCAGTTCTTC. Translation: CASSGLAGIYNEQFF.